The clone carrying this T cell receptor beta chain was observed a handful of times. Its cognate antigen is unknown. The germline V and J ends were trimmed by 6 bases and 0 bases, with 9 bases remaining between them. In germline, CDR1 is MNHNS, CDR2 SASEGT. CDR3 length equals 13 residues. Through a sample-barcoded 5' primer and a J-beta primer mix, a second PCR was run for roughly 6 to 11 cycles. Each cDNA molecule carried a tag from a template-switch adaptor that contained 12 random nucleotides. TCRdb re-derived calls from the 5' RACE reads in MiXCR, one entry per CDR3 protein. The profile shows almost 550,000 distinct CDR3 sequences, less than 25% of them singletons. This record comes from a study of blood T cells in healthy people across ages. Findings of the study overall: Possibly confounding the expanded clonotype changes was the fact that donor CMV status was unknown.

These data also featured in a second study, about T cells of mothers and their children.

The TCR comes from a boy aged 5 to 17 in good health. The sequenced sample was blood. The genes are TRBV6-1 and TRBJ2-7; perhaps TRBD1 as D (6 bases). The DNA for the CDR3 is TGTGCCAGCAGCCGGGGACACTCCTACGAGCAGTACTTC. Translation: CASSRGHSYEQYF.